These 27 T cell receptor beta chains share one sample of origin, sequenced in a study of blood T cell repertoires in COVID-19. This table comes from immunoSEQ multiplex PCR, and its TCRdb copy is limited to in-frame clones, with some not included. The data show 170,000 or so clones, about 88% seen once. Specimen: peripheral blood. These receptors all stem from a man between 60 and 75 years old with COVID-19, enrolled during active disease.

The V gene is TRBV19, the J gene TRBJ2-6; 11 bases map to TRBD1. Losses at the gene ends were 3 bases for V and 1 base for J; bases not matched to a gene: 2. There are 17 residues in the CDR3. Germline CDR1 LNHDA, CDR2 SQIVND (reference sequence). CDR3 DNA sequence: TGTGCCAGTAGTATCGGGGACAGGGGGTCTGGGGCCAACGTCCTGACTTTC. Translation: CASSIGDRGSGANVLTF.

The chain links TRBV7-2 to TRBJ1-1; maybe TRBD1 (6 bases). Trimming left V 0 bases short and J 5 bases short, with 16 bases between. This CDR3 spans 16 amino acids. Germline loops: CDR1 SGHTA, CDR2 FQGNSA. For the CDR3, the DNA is TGTGCCAGCAGCTTAGCAGGGGGAGTGTTCAAGACTGAAGCTTTCTTT. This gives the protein CASSLAGGVFKTEAFF.

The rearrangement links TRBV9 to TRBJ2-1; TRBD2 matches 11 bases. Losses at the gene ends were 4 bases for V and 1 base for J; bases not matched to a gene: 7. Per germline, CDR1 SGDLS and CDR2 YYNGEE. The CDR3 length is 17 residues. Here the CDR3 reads CASSPGLAASSYNEQFF. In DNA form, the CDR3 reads TGTGCCAGCAGCCCGGGACTAGCGGCCTCGTCCTACAATGAGCAGTTCTTC. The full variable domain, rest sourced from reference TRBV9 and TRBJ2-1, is DSGVTQTPKHLITATGQRVTLRCSPRSGDLSVYWYQQSLDQGLQFLIQYYNGEERAKGNILERFSAQQFPDLHSELNLSSLELGDSALYFCASSPGLAASSYNEQFFGPGTRLTVL.

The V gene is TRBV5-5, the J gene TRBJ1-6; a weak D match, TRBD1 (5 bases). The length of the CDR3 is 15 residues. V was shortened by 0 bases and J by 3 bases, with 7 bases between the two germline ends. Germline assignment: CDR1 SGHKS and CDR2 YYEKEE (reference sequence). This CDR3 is CASSLGQNYNSPLHF. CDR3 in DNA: TGTGCCAGCAGCTTGGGACAGAACTATAATTCACCCCTCCACTTT.

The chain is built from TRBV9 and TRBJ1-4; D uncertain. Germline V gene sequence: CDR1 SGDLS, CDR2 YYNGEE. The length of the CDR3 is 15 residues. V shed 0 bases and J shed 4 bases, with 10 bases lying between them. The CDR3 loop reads CASSVASGFNEKLFF. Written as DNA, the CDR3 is TGTGCCAGCAGCGTAGCTAGCGGTTTTAATGAAAAACTGTTTTTT.

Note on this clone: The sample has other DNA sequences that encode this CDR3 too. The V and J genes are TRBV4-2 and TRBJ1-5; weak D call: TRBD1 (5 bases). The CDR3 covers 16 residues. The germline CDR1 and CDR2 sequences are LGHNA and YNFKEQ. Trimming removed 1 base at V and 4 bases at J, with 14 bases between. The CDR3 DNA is TGTGCCAGCAGCCAAGGGGGAACAGGATTTAATCAGCCCCAGCATTTT. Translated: CASSQGGTGFNQPQHF.

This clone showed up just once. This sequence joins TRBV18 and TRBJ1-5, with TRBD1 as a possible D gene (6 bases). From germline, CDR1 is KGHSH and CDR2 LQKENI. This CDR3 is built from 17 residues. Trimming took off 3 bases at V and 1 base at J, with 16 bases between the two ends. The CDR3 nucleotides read TGTGCCAGCTCACCGGGGGGGGCCATTAGGAGCAATCAGCCCCAGCATTTT. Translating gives CASSPGGAIRSNQPQHF.

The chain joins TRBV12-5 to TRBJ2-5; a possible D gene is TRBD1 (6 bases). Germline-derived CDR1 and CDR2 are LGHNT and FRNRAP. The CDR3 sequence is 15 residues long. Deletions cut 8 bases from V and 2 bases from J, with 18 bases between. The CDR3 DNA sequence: TGTGCTAGTTCCAGGGGTACTCTCGGACAAGAGACCCAGTACTTC. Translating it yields CASSRGTLGQETQYF.

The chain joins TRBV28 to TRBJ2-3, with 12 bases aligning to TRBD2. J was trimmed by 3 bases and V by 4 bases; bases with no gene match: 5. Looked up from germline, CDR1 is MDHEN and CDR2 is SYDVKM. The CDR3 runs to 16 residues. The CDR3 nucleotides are TGTGCCAGCAGTTCTCTAGCGGGGGGGCGGACAGATACGCAGTATTTT. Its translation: CASSSLAGGRTDTQYF.

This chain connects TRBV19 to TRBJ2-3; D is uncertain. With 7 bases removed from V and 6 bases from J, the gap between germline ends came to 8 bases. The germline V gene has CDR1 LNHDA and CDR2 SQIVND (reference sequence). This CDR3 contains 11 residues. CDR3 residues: CASNFLDTQYF. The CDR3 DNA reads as TGTGCCAGTAACTTTTTGGATACGCAGTATTTT.

CDR3 loop: CASRPPPTGTANQPQHF. CDR3 coding DNA: TGTGCCAGTAGGCCCCCCCCAACCGGGACAGCAAATCAGCCCCAGCATTTT. V usage is TRBV19 and J usage is TRBJ1-5, with 7 positions matching TRBD1. J was trimmed by 4 bases and V by 6 bases; bases with no gene match: 15. CDR1 is LNHDA and CDR2 is SQIVND in the germline V gene (reference sequence). This CDR3 region has 17 residues.

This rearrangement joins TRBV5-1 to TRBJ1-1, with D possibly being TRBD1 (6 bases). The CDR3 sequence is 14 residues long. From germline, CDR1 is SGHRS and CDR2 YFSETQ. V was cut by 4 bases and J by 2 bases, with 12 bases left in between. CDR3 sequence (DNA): TGCGCCAGCAGCGGCTCAGGGGCCAACACTGAAGCTTTCTTT. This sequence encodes CASSGSGANTEAFF.

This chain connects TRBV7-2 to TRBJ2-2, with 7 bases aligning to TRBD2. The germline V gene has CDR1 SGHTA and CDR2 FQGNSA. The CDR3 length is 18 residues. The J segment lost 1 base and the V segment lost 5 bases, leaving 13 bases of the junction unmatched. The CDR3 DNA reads TGTGCCAGCAGCCCGGGTCTTGCGGGAGTTGGGAACACCGGGGAGCTGTTTTTT. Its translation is CASSPGLAGVGNTGELFF.

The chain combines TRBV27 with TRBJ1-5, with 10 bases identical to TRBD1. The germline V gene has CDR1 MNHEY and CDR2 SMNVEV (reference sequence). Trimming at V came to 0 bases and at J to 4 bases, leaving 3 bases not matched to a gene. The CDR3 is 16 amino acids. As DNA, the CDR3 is TGTGCCAGCAGTTTATCCTGGACAGGGGGAAATCAGCCCCAGCATTTT. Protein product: CASSLSWTGGNQPQHF.

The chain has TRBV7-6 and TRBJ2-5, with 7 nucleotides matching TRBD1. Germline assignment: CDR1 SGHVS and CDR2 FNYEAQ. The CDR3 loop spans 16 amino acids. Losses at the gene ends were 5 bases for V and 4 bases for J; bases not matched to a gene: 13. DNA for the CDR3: TGTGCCAGCAGCCCCCGACAGGGAGTCGGAGTAGAGACCCAGTACTTC. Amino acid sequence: CASSPRQGVGVETQYF.

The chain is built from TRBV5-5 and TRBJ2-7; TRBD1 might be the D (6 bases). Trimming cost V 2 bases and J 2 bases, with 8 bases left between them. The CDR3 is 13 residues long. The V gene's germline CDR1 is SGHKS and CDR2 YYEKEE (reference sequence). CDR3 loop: CASSFAGAYEQYF. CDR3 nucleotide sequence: TGTGCCAGCAGCTTTGCAGGGGCCTACGAGCAGTACTTC.

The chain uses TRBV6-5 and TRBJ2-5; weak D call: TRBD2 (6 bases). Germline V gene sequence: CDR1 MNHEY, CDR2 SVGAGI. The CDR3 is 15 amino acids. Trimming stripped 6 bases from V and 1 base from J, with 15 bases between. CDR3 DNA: TGTGCCAGCAGCCCGGGGAGGCAGACCCAAGAGACCCAGTACTTC. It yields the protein CASSPGRQTQETQYF.

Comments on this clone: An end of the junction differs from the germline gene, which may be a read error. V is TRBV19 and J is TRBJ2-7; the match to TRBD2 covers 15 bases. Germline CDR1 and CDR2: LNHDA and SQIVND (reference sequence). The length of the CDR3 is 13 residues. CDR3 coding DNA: TGTGCCAGTAGTACGGGACTAGCGGGAGGTCTGAGCTTC. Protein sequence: CASSTGLAGGLSF.

CDR3 amino acids: CASSPRGSDQFF. The CDR3, as DNA: TGTGCCAGCAGCCCCCGGGGTAGCGATCAGTTCTTC. The chain carries TRBV7-9 and TRBJ2-1, with a weak D call TRBD2 (5 bases). CDR3 length equals 12 residues. Between the trimmed V and J ends, which lost 5 bases and 13 bases, there was a span of 15 bases. CDR1 and CDR2 from the germline V gene are SEHNR and FQNEAQ (reference sequence).

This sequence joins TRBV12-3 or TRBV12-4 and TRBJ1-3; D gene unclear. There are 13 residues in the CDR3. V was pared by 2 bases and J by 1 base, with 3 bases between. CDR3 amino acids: CASSLYSGNTIYF. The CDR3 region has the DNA TGTGCCAGCAGTTTATATTCTGGAAACACCATATATTTT.

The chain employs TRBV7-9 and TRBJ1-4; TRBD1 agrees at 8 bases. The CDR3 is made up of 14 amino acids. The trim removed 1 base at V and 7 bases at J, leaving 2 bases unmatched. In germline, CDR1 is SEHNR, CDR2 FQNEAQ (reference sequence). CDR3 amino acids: CASSLEQGGEKLFF. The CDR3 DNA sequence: TGTGCCAGCAGCTTAGAACAGGGGGGTGAAAAACTGTTTTTT.

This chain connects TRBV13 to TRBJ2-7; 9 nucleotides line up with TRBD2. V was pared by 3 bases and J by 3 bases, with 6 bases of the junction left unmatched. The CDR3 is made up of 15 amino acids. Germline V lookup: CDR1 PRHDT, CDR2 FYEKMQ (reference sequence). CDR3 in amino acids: CASSFLTSGVYEQYF. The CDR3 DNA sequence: TGTGCCAGCAGCTTTTTGACTAGCGGCGTCTACGAGCAGTACTTC.

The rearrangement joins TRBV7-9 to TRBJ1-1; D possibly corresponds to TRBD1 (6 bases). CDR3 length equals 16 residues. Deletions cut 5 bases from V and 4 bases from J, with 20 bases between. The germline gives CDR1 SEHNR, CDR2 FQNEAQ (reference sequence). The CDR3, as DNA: TGTGCCAGCAGCGCCACGAGGACAGCCGCTGCCACTGAAGCTTTCTTT. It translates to CASSATRTAAATEAFF.

CDR3 in amino acids: CASSSFSVNYGYTF. The CDR3 region has the DNA TGTGCCAGCAGCTCCTTTTCGGTGAACTATGGCTACACCTTC. J is TRBJ1-2 and V is TRBV27; no clear D. The CDR3 runs to 14 residues. Germline V gene sequence: CDR1 MNHEY, CDR2 SMNVEV (reference sequence). Trimming shortened V by 6 bases and J by 2 bases, and 13 bases separated the two germline ends.

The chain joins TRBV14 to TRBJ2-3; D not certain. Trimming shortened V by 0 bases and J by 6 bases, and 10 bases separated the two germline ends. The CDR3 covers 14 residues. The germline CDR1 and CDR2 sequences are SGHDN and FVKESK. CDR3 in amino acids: CASSQDLGRDTQYF. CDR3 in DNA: TGTGCCAGCAGCCAAGATCTGGGCAGGGATACGCAGTATTTT.

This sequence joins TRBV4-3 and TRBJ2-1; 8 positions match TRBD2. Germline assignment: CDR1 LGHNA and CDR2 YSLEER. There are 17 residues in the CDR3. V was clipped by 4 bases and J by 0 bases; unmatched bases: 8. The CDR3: CASSPLAGGASYNEQFF. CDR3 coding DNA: TGCGCCAGCAGCCCCCTCGCGGGGGGTGCCTCCTACAATGAGCAGTTCTTC.

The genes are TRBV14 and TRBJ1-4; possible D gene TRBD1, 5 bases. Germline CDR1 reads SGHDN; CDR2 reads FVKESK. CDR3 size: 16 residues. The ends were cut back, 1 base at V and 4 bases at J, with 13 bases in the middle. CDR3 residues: CASSQARGPLNEKLFF. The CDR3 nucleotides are TGTGCCAGCAGCCAAGCAAGGGGCCCCCTTAATGAAAAACTGTTTTTT. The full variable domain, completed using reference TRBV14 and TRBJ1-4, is EAGVTQFPSHSVIEKGQTVTLRCDPISGHDNLYWYRRVMGKEIKFLLHFVKESKQDESGMPNNRFLAERTGGTYSTLKVQPAELEDSGVYFCASSQARGPLNEKLFFGSGTQLSVL.